This TCR beta chain was obtained from a study of chemoradiotherapy in HPV16-positive cancers. On the study more broadly: Candidate HPV-specific T-cell clones and common TCR motifs came from functional assays in a couple of HPV16-positive patients.

TCRdb keeps only in-frame clones here, not all; method: immunoSEQ multiplex PCR. The sample has 4,000 to 6,000 clones, 86% seen once. This CDR3 spans 16 amino acids. Germline CDR1 is SGHTA and CDR2 is FQGNSA. V trimming: 5 bases; J trimming: 2 bases; junction bases outside the gene matches: 10. The sample here was tumor tissue, taken from a patient who underwent chemoradiotherapy. The source is a human donor with HPV-associated anogenital cancer. The chain joins TRBV7-2 to TRBJ2-3, with TRBD2 identical over 7 bases. The CDR3 DNA reads TGTGCCAGCAGCCGTCAGCGGGGCGACACCACAGATACGCAGTATTTT. This gives the protein CASSRQRGDTTDTQYF.